This T cell receptor (beta chain) was identified in a study of control samples from healthy donors and cancer patients. The assay was immunoSEQ multiplex PCR, and TCRdb's table has in-frame clones only and misses some. There are some 410,000 clones in the sample; 75% to 95% occur only once, and more than 6% lies in the top ten. Germline loops: CDR1 MDHEN, CDR2 SYDVKM. The V gene lost 5 bases and the J gene lost 4 bases, with 15 bases spanning the gap. This CDR3 is 15 amino acids long. The source is a man aged 35-49 years with head and neck cancer. The source material was PBMCs. This chain links TRBV28 with TRBJ1-5; D remains unclear. The CDR3 DNA sequence: TGTGCCAGCAGTCCGCCGGAGCTGGCTAATCAGCCCCAGCATTTT. Protein: CASSPPELANQPQHF.